This T cell receptor beta chain was documented in a study of radiotherapy plus CTLA-4 blockade in lung cancer. Some clones are missing from TCRdb's copy, which holds only in-frame ones; the method was immunoSEQ multiplex PCR. This table holds around 72,000 clones, roughly three quarters found once. CDR1 and CDR2 (germline): LNHDA, SQIVND (reference sequence). This CDR3 has 16 residues. The V and J ends lost 5 bases and 10 bases, in that order; junction bases with no gene match: 10. The sequence came from a human donor with non-small cell lung cancer who had a complete response to radiotherapy plus ipilimumab. The rearrangement uses TRBV19 and TRBJ1-6, with 11 nucleotides matching TRBD1. This specimen was peripheral blood, taken from a patient treated with radiotherapy plus ipilimumab. The CDR3 loop reads CASSLLEGTGGSPLHF. DNA for the CDR3: TGTGCCAGTAGTCTTCTAGAGGGGACAGGGGGGTCACCCCTCCACTTT. The complete variable domain, with remaining parts taken from reference TRBV19 and TRBJ1-6, reads DGGITQSPKYLFRKEGQNVTLSCEQNLNHDAMYWYRQDPGQGLRLIYYSQIVNDFQKGDIAEGYSVSREKKESFPLTVTSAQKNPTAFYLCASSLLEGTGGSPLHFGNGTRLTVT.